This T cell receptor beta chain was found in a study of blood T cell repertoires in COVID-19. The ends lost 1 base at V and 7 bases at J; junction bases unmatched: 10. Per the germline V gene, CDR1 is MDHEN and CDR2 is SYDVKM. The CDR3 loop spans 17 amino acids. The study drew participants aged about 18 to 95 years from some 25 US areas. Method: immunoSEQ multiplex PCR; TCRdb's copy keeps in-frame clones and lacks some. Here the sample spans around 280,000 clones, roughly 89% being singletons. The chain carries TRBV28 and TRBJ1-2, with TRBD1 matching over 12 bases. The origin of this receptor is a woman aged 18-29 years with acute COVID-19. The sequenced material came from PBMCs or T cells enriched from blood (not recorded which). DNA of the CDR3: TGTGCCAGCAGTTTATTTGCGGGGACAGGGGGCGAGGGTGGCTACACCTTC. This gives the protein CASSLFAGTGGEGGYTF.